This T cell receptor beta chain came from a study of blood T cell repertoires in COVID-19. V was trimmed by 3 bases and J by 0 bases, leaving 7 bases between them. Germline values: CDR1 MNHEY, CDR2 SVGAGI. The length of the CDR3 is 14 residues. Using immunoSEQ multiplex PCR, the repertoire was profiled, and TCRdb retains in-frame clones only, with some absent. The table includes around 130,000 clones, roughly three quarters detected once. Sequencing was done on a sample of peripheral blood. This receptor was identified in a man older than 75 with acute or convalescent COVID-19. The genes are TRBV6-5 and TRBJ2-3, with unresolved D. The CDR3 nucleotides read TGTGCCAGCAGTTATGCGATTAGCACAGATACGCAGTATTTT. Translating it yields CASSYAISTDTQYF.